The rows below give T cell receptor beta chains drawn from one sample of a study of T cell responses to AZD1222 COVID-19 vaccine. Profiled with immunoSEQ multiplex PCR; TCRdb holds only in-frame clones, not every one. The sample has approximately 68,000 clones; around 90% are singletons. Specimen: peripheral blood, collected 28 days after the second dose of the MenACWY control vaccine. These receptors were obtained from an adult who received the MenACWY meningococcal vaccine as a control. Each CDR3 is given with its conserved first and last residue. D genes are given only for firm matches. Clone size is stated in some rows and not others, as once, few, many or a class when expanded.

clone size: -; V gene: TRBV19; J gene: TRBJ2-2; D gene: TRBD2; CDR3 DNA: TGTGCCAGTACAATGGGTAGCGGGGGGAACACCGGGGAGCTGTTTTTT; CDR3 protein: CASTMGSGGNTGELFF
clone size: -; V gene: TRBV30; J gene: TRBJ2-5; D gene: -; CDR3 DNA: TGTGCCTGGAGTCCCGGTCATTGGACATTTCAAGAGACCCAGTACTTC; CDR3 protein: CAWSPGHWTFQETQYF
clone size: -; V gene: TRBV2; J gene: TRBJ1-1; D gene: -; CDR3 DNA: TGTGCCAGCAGTGAGGGGGACACTGAAGCTTTCTTT; CDR3 protein: CASSEGDTEAFF
clone size: -; V gene: TRBV18; J gene: TRBJ2-1; D gene: -; CDR3 DNA: TGTGCCAGCTCACGGGGGGACACATACAATGAGCAGTTCTTC; CDR3 protein: CASSRGDTYNEQFF
clone size: -; V gene: TRBV28; J gene: TRBJ2-7; D gene: -; CDR3 DNA: TGTGCCATCGAAAGGAGCGAGCAGTACTTC; CDR3 protein: CAIERSEQYF
clone size: -; V gene: TRBV7-2; J gene: TRBJ1-6; D gene: TRBD1; CDR3 DNA: TGTGCCAGCAACTTTAGATCCGGACAGGGAAGGTCACCCCTCCACTTT; CDR3 protein: CASNFRSGQGRSPLHF
clone size: once; V gene: TRBV10-3; J gene: TRBJ1-2; D gene: TRBD1; CDR3 DNA: TGTGCCATCAGTAGACAGGGAGATGGCTACACCTTC; CDR3 protein: CAISRQGDGYTF
clone size: -; V gene: TRBV10-3; J gene: TRBJ1-1; D gene: -; CDR3 DNA: TGTGCCATCAGTTCTACAGACGTCTCGAACACTGAAGCTTTCTTT; CDR3 protein: CAISSTDVSNTEAFF
clone size: -; V gene: TRBV7-9; J gene: TRBJ2-2; D gene: TRBD2; CDR3 DNA: TGTGCCAGCACCCCTCCGGGAGGGAACACCGGGGAGCTGTTTTTT; CDR3 protein: CASTPPGGNTGELFF
clone size: -; V gene: TRBV30; J gene: TRBJ1-1; D gene: -; CDR3 DNA: TGTGCCGGAACGGGGGGTGTGGGCACTGAAGCTTTCTTT; CDR3 protein: CAGTGGVGTEAFF
clone size: -; V gene: TRBV3-1/TRBV3-2; J gene: TRBJ1-3; D gene: -; CDR3 DNA: TGTGCCAGCAGCCCCGGTTCGGGGGCTGGAAACACCATATATTTT; CDR3 protein: CASSPGSGAGNTIYF
clone size: -; V gene: TRBV30; J gene: TRBJ1-4; D gene: -; CDR3 DNA: TGTGCCTGGAGCCAAGGGGCCGATTCAACTAATGAAAAACTGTTTTTT; CDR3 protein: CAWSQGADSTNEKLFF
clone size: -; V gene: TRBV5-6; J gene: TRBJ1-4; D gene: -; CDR3 DNA: TGTGCCAGCAGCCGCATCGGAGGGGAGGAGAAACTGTTTTTT; CDR3 protein: CASSRIGGEEKLFF
clone size: -; V gene: TRBV3-1/TRBV3-2; J gene: TRBJ2-5; D gene: -; CDR3 DNA: TGTGCCAGCAGCCTACAGGCCGCTCAAGAGACCCAGTACTTC; CDR3 protein: CASSLQAAQETQYF
clone size: -; V gene: TRBV19; J gene: TRBJ1-1; D gene: TRBD1; CDR3 DNA: TGTGCCAGTAGTATTCCTCAGGGGGCGGGCACTGAAGCTTTCTTT; CDR3 protein: CASSIPQGAGTEAFF
clone size: -; V gene: TRBV5-1; J gene: TRBJ2-5; D gene: -; CDR3 DNA: TGCGCCAGCAGCTTGGTTGCGGCACACCAAGAGACCCAGTACTTC; CDR3 protein: CASSLVAAHQETQYF
clone size: -; V gene: TRBV7-8; J gene: TRBJ2-5; D gene: -; CDR3 DNA: TGTGCCAGCAGCCTCGGCCCTGCCCAGTACTTC; CDR3 protein: CASSLGPAQYF
clone size: -; V gene: TRBV3-1/TRBV3-2; J gene: TRBJ1-6; D gene: -; CDR3 DNA: TGTGCCAGCAGCCAGGGGTGGAATTCACCCCTCCACTTT; CDR3 protein: CASSQGWNSPLHF
clone size: -; V gene: TRBV6-6; J gene: TRBJ1-1; D gene: -; CDR3 DNA: TGTGCCAGCAGGAAATCCCAGGTAGCCACTGAAGCTTTCTTT; CDR3 protein: CASRKSQVATEAFF
clone size: -; V gene: TRBV27; J gene: TRBJ1-6; D gene: -; CDR3 DNA: TGTGCCAGCAGTTTAGGGAACAGGGTTAGTTCACCCCTCCACTTT; CDR3 protein: CASSLGNRVSSPLHF
clone size: -; V gene: TRBV6-5; J gene: TRBJ1-2; D gene: -; CDR3 DNA: TGTGCCAGCAGTTACGGTGAGATCTATGGCTACACCTTC; CDR3 protein: CASSYGEIYGYTF
clone size: -; V gene: TRBV5-1; J gene: TRBJ1-1; D gene: -; CDR3 DNA: TGCGCCAGCAGCCCTGGTGGGGGTGAGGGGGAAGCTTTCTTT; CDR3 protein: CASSPGGGEGEAFF
clone size: once; V gene: TRBV28; J gene: TRBJ1-3; D gene: -; CDR3 DNA: TGTGCCAGCAGAGTAGGGGTTTTCTCTGGAAACACCATATATTTT; CDR3 protein: CASRVGVFSGNTIYF
clone size: -; V gene: TRBV12-3/TRBV12-4; J gene: TRBJ1-6; D gene: -; CDR3 DNA: TGTGCCAGCAGCCTAAACTTTAATTCACCCCTCCACTTT; CDR3 protein: CASSLNFNSPLHF
clone size: -; V gene: TRBV9; J gene: TRBJ1-2; D gene: -; CDR3 DNA: TGTGCCAGCAGCGTAGATGGGGAAGCGCGTTATGGCTACACCTTC; CDR3 protein: CASSVDGEARYGYTF
clone size: -; V gene: TRBV4-1; J gene: TRBJ1-1; D gene: -; CDR3 DNA: TGCGCCAGCAGCCCCTTCCGGCACCCGAACACTGAAGCTTTCTTT; CDR3 protein: CASSPFRHPNTEAFF
clone size: -; V gene: TRBV10-3; J gene: TRBJ2-7; D gene: -; CDR3 DNA: TGTGCCATCAGTGAGGGGCCGGGTTCCTACGAGCAGTACTTC; CDR3 protein: CAISEGPGSYEQYF
clone size: -; V gene: TRBV7-8; J gene: TRBJ2-2; D gene: TRBD1; CDR3 DNA: TGTGCCAGCAGCTTAGGGCCCAGGGGGTGGGCCACCGGGGAGCTGTTTTTT; CDR3 protein: CASSLGPRGWATGELFF
clone size: few; V gene: TRBV19; J gene: TRBJ1-5; D gene: -; CDR3 DNA: TGTGCCAGTACACCCCGGGGTCTCAATCAGCCCCAGCATTTT; CDR3 protein: CASTPRGLNQPQHF
clone size: -; V gene: TRBV19; J gene: TRBJ2-7; D gene: -; CDR3 DNA: TGTGCCAGTAGTATAGTTGGCGGGGCCTACGAGCAGTACTTC; CDR3 protein: CASSIVGGAYEQYF
clone size: -; V gene: TRBV24-1; J gene: TRBJ2-1; D gene: TRBD1; CDR3 DNA: TGTGCCACCAGTGACCCGGGACAGCGAAATGAGCAGTTCTTC; CDR3 protein: CATSDPGQRNEQFF
clone size: -; V gene: TRBV19; J gene: TRBJ2-7; D gene: TRBD2; CDR3 DNA: TGTGCCAGTAGTAGCAGGCGGGGGTACGAGCAGTACTTC; CDR3 protein: CASSSRRGYEQYF
clone size: -; V gene: TRBV6-5; J gene: TRBJ1-6; D gene: TRBD1; CDR3 DNA: TGTGCCAGCAGGAGGGACAGGGAGAATTCACCCCTCCACTTT; CDR3 protein: CASRRDRENSPLHF
clone size: -; V gene: TRBV9; J gene: TRBJ2-2; D gene: TRBD1; CDR3 DNA: TGTGCCAGCAGCGACAATCTTAGGACAGGGGGCAATTTAGGCACCGGGGAGCTGTTTTTT; CDR3 protein: CASSDNLRTGGNLGTGELFF
clone size: medium-sized; V gene: TRBV7-2; J gene: TRBJ1-1; D gene: TRBD1; CDR3 DNA: TGTGCCGCCACCGGGAGGGGGCCGGCTTTCTTT; CDR3 protein: CAATGRGPAFF
clone size: -; V gene: TRBV7-3; J gene: TRBJ1-1; D gene: -; CDR3 DNA: TGTGCCAGCAGCTTAGGGTTTGGCACTGAAGCTTTCTTT; CDR3 protein: CASSLGFGTEAFF
clone size: -; V gene: TRBV23-1; J gene: TRBJ2-2; D gene: -; CDR3 DNA: TGCGCCAGCAGTCAATCTGCCCCAACAGGGCCCGGGGAGCTGTTTTTT; CDR3 protein: CASSQSAPTGPGELFF
clone size: -; V gene: TRBV15; J gene: TRBJ2-5; D gene: TRBD2; CDR3 DNA: TGTGCCACCAGCGCGGGAGGGGACAGTGAGACCCAGTACTTC; CDR3 protein: CATSAGGDSETQYF
clone size: few; V gene: TRBV7-3; J gene: TRBJ2-2; D gene: -; CDR3 DNA: TGTGCCAGCAGCTTAAGAGGGCTAAACACCGGGGAGCTGTTTTTT; CDR3 protein: CASSLRGLNTGELFF
clone size: -; V gene: TRBV5-1; J gene: TRBJ2-1; D gene: -; CDR3 DNA: TGCGCCAGCGGAGCGACCTACAATGAGCAGTTCTTC; CDR3 protein: CASGATYNEQFF
clone size: few; V gene: TRBV12-5; J gene: TRBJ2-1; D gene: TRBD2; CDR3 DNA: TGTGCTAGTGGTTTTGGACTAGCGGGGAACAATGAGCAGTTCTTC; CDR3 protein: CASGFGLAGNNEQFF
clone size: -; V gene: TRBV6-5; J gene: TRBJ2-7; D gene: -; CDR3 DNA: TGTGCCAGCACCCGGAGGGGTGATGGGGCCCACGAGCAGTACTTC; CDR3 protein: CASTRRGDGAHEQYF
clone size: -; V gene: TRBV4-1; J gene: TRBJ1-3; D gene: TRBD1; CDR3 DNA: TGCGCCAGCAGCCAAGAGGCCAGGGGGTATAACGGAAACACCATATATTTT; CDR3 protein: CASSQEARGYNGNTIYF
clone size: -; V gene: TRBV3-1/TRBV3-2; J gene: TRBJ2-2; D gene: TRBD1; CDR3 DNA: TGTGCCAGCAGCCAAGATAGGGGACAGGGGGTTACCGGGGAGCTGTTTTTT; CDR3 protein: CASSQDRGQGVTGELFF
clone size: -; V gene: TRBV9; J gene: TRBJ2-1; D gene: -; CDR3 DNA: TGTGCCAGCAGCGGGGGCGGACGCACCCATGAGCAGTTCTTC; CDR3 protein: CASSGGGRTHEQFF
clone size: -; V gene: TRBV21-1; J gene: TRBJ2-7; D gene: -; CDR3 DNA: TGTGCCAGCGTTGACAGGTCCCGCCACTACGAGCAGTACTTC; CDR3 protein: CASVDRSRHYEQYF
clone size: -; V gene: TRBV30; J gene: TRBJ2-1; D gene: TRBD2; CDR3 DNA: TGTGCCTGGAGTAGCGGGAGCTCCTACAATGAGCAGTTCTTC; CDR3 protein: CAWSSGSSYNEQFF
clone size: -; V gene: TRBV3-1/TRBV3-2; J gene: TRBJ1-2; D gene: -; CDR3 DNA: TGTGCCAGCAGCCAAGAGTACAGTAACTATGGCTACACCTTC; CDR3 protein: CASSQEYSNYGYTF
clone size: -; V gene: TRBV7-2; J gene: TRBJ2-1; D gene: -; CDR3 DNA: TGTGCCAGCAGCTTTGGCAGATACAATGAGCAGTTCTTC; CDR3 protein: CASSFGRYNEQFF
clone size: -; V gene: TRBV3-1/TRBV3-2; J gene: TRBJ2-5; D gene: -; CDR3 DNA: TGTGCCAGCAGCCAAGTCTCCGGGGTAGAAGGCGAGACCCAGTACTTC; CDR3 protein: CASSQVSGVEGETQYF
clone size: -; V gene: TRBV7-2; J gene: TRBJ1-5; D gene: -; CDR3 DNA: TGTGCCAGCAGCTTAGCTGGGGGGCGAGGGCAGCCCCAGCATTTT; CDR3 protein: CASSLAGGRGQPQHF
clone size: -; V gene: TRBV7-9; J gene: TRBJ2-1; D gene: TRBD2; CDR3 DNA: TGTGCCAGCAGCTTAGGGGGCCTAGCGGCGAGCTCCTACAATGAGCAGTTCTTC; CDR3 protein: CASSLGGLAASSYNEQFF
clone size: few; V gene: TRBV6-5; J gene: TRBJ1-3; D gene: TRBD1; CDR3 DNA: TGTGCCAGCAGTTACGACAGGGACCCTGGAAACACCATATATTTT; CDR3 protein: CASSYDRDPGNTIYF
clone size: -; V gene: TRBV5-1; J gene: TRBJ1-1; D gene: -; CDR3 DNA: TGCGCCAGCAGCCCCCCCGGGGGGGAAGGCACTGAAGCTTTCTTT; CDR3 protein: CASSPPGGEGTEAFF
clone size: few; V gene: TRBV7-7; J gene: TRBJ2-2; D gene: TRBD2; CDR3 DNA: TGTGCCAGCAGCCCTGGACTAGCGGGCACCGGGGAGCTGTTTTTT; CDR3 protein: CASSPGLAGTGELFF
clone size: -; V gene: TRBV11-2; J gene: TRBJ2-7; D gene: TRBD2; CDR3 DNA: TGTGCCAGCAGCTCATCCGGACGGGGTAGCGGGGGGACTAGCTACGAGCAGTACTTC; CDR3 protein: CASSSSGRGSGGTSYEQYF
clone size: -; V gene: TRBV28; J gene: TRBJ2-1; D gene: -; CDR3 DNA: TGTGCCAGCAGTTCACCGAAAACAGGTGGCTCCTACAATGAGCAGTTCTTC; CDR3 protein: CASSSPKTGGSYNEQFF